Presented here are 21 T cell receptor beta chains from one specimen sequenced in a study of regulatory T cells in long-lasting Graves disease. As for time point: persistent/refractory GD, antithyroid drugs over 5 years with positive TRAb. RNA extracted from PBMCs served as the sequencing template. For TCR beta, libraries came from iRepertoire HTBI primers and Arm-PCR of CDR3 regions. TCRdb analysed the multiplex PCR reads with MiXCR anew, one entry per CDR3 protein. The sample carries some 430,000 distinct CDR3 sequences, around a fifth recorded once. The sample was peripheral blood mononuclear cells (PBMCs), taken when the disease was refractory, from a patient treated with antithyroid drugs. The receptor source for this set is a female donor with Graves disease.

There are many counts of this clonotype. V and J are TRBV20-1 and TRBJ1-2; no reliable D call. The V and J ends lost 3 bases and 4 bases respectively, with 3 bases between them. This CDR3 is built from 10 residues. CDR1 is DFQATT and CDR2 is SNEGSKA in the germline V gene (reference sequence). The CDR3 DNA sequence: TGCAGTGCTAGGTCCTATGGCTACACCTTC. It encodes CSARSYGYTF.

The chain carries TRBV10-3 and TRBJ2-7; weak D call: TRBD2 (6 bases). Germline V gene data show CDR1 as ENHRY and CDR2 as SYGVKD. CDR3 length equals 12 residues. Deletions cut 10 bases from V and 5 bases from J, with 15 bases between. In DNA, the CDR3 is TGTGCCACCAGGGCGGGGACGCACGAGCAGTACTTC. Translated: CATRAGTHEQYF.

This clonotype was seen more than once but under ten times. The rearrangement joins TRBV6-5 to TRBJ2-7; possibly TRBD2 for D (6 bases). Trimming pared 0 bases from V and 4 bases from J, leaving 16 bases between. Germline V CDR1 and CDR2: MNHEY, SVGAGI. This CDR3 has 16 amino acids. The CDR3 sequence: CASSYSGGLQGYEQYF. Written as DNA, the CDR3 is TGTGCCAGCAGTTACTCGGGGGGTCTCCAGGGTTACGAGCAGTACTTC.

This clonotype was detected many times. The chain joins TRBV5-1 to TRBJ1-5; weak D call: TRBD1 (6 bases). This CDR3 comprises 14 residues. Trimming cost V 3 bases and J 6 bases, with 13 bases left between them. Germline assignment: CDR1 SGHRS and CDR2 YFSETQ. The CDR3 loop is CASSWEGGSQPQHF. The CDR3 DNA follows: TGCGCCAGCAGCTGGGAGGGGGGCTCTCAGCCCCAGCATTTT.

This clonotype occurred many times. This chain joins TRBV3-1 and TRBJ1-2, with D perhaps TRBD1 (5 bases). Germline loops: CDR1 LGHDT, CDR2 YNNKEL (reference sequence). The V gene lost 4 bases and the J gene lost 8 bases, with 11 bases spanning the gap. This CDR3 comprises 12 residues. DNA of the CDR3: TGTGCCAGCAGCCTGGGGCGGCAAGGCTACACCTTC. This codes for CASSLGRQGYTF.

There are a few counts of this clonotype. The rearrangement uses TRBV6-1 and TRBJ2-2; D perhaps matches TRBD1 (6 bases). V gave up 5 bases and J gave up 4 bases, with 14 bases separating them. Germline assignment: CDR1 MNHNS and CDR2 SASEGT. The CDR3 spans 15 residues. The CDR3 sequence is CASSPFEGGTGELFF. The CDR3 nucleotides are TGTGCCAGCAGTCCTTTCGAAGGGGGCACCGGGGAGCTGTTTTTT.

This clonotype occurred many times. DNA for the CDR3: TGTGCCAGCAGTTTCCAGAGGGGGGCCATAGAGACCCAGTACTTC. As protein: CASSFQRGAIETQYF. V is TRBV27 and J is TRBJ2-5; either TRBD1 or TRBD2 may fit D (6 bases each). CDR1 and CDR2 (germline): MNHEY, SMNVEV (reference sequence). Deletions cut 3 bases from V and 4 bases from J, with 15 bases between. This CDR3 region has 15 residues.

To note about this clonotype: A read error is possible here, since a much larger clone lies one base away. J is TRBJ1-1 and V is TRBV12-3 or TRBV12-4; D is possibly TRBD1 (5 bases). CDR3 size: 14 residues. V lost 2 bases to trimming and J lost 5 bases, with 12 bases between them. CDR3 in amino acids: CASSLSRERTEAFF. DNA for the CDR3: TGTGCCAGCAGTTTATCCAGGGAGAGGACTGAAGCTTTCTTT.

The sample holds many counts of this clonotype. The gene calls are TRBV12-3 or TRBV12-4 and TRBJ1-3, with D maybe TRBD1 (6 bases). The CDR3 extends over 13 amino acids. The V gene lost 3 bases and the J gene lost 6 bases, with 9 bases spanning the gap. DNA of the CDR3: TGTGCCAGCAGTTTGGACAGCTTAAACACCATATATTTT. It specifies CASSLDSLNTIYF.

This clonotype was detected a few times. This chain connects TRBV12-3 or TRBV12-4 to TRBJ1-1; TRBD1 aligns across 10 bases. The CDR3 runs 17 residues. The J segment lost 6 bases and the V segment lost 6 bases, leaving 16 bases of the junction unmatched. CDR3 bases: TGTGCCAGCAGCCGCCCCCGGGACAGGGGATTGTCCGCTGAAGCTTTCTTT. Protein sequence: CASSRPRDRGLSAEAFF.

This clonotype was seen many times. This chain links TRBV28 with TRBJ2-5; TRBD1 agrees at 9 bases. Unmatched junction bases numbered 8, after V lost 5 bases and J lost 4 bases. Per the germline V gene, CDR1 is MDHEN and CDR2 is SYDVKM. There are 15 residues in the CDR3. The CDR3 DNA follows: TGTGCCAGCAGTCTACCGACAGGGGGGCGAGAGACCCAGTACTTC. Translated, it gives CASSLPTGGRETQYF.

As for this clonotype: A read error may produce the germline difference seen at one junction end. The V gene is TRBV19, the J gene TRBJ1-1; 7 nucleotides line up with TRBD1. The length of the CDR3 is 14 residues. CDR1 is LNHDA, CDR2 SQIVND, per germline (reference sequence). The CDR3 nucleotides read TGTGCCAGTAAAGGGGGCCTCCTGAACGCTGAAGCTTTCTTT. Translation: CASKGGLLNAEAFF.

This clonotype was found many times. V gene TRBV28 combines with J gene TRBJ1-4; perhaps TRBD1 as D (5 bases). Germline V lookup: CDR1 MDHEN, CDR2 SYDVKM. V shed 4 bases and J shed 3 bases, with 15 bases lying between them. The CDR3 spans 16 residues. The chain's CDR3 is CASSSPGGVSNEKLFF. The CDR3 nucleotides read TGTGCCAGCAGTTCTCCCGGGGGGGTCTCTAATGAAAAACTGTTTTTT.

This clonotype has ten or more counts. The chain has TRBV29-1 and TRBJ1-2, with TRBD1 identical over 7 bases. Germline-derived CDR1 and CDR2 are SQVTM and ANQGSEA. CDR3 length: 12 amino acids. The junction had 9 bases not matched to a gene; V was cut back by 7 bases and J by 7 bases. The CDR3 nucleotides read TGCAGCGCCAGACAGGGCACGGGTGGCTACACCTTC. Its translation: CSARQGTGGYTF.

This clonotype was found many times. The rearrangement uses TRBV28 and TRBJ2-7; 9 bases are shared with TRBD1. CDR1 and CDR2 from the germline V gene are MDHEN and SYDVKM. The CDR3 spans 14 residues. J was trimmed by 4 bases and V by 6 bases; bases with no gene match: 7. The CDR3 region is CASRETGGSYEQYF. The DNA for the CDR3 is TGTGCCAGCAGGGAAACAGGGGGCTCGTACGAGCAGTACTTC.

The CDR3, as DNA: TGTGCCAGTAGCCAGACAGGGGGCAACGGGGAGCTGTTTTTT. Translating gives CASSQTGGNGELFF. The rearrangement joins TRBV19 to TRBJ2-2; 10 bases match TRBD1. The junction had 5 bases not matched to a gene; V was cut back by 6 bases and J by 7 bases. Germline assignment: CDR1 LNHDA and CDR2 SQIVND (reference sequence). The CDR3 is 14 amino acids.

This clonotype showed up just a few times. This chain uses TRBV13 with TRBJ2-7, with D possibly being TRBD1 or TRBD2 (5 bases each). Germline V gene lookup returns CDR1 PRHDT and CDR2 FYEKMQ (reference sequence). V lost 2 bases and J lost 4, with 15 bases in between. There are 15 residues in the CDR3. CDR3 in DNA: TGTGCCAGCAGCTTACGGTTGACGGGGACGTACGAGCAGTACTTC. Encoded protein: CASSLRLTGTYEQYF.

The rearrangement joins TRBV20-1 to TRBJ1-1; no clear D. This CDR3 comprises 14 residues. V lost 4 bases, J lost 4 bases, and 16 bases lay in between. Germline lookup yields CDR1 DFQATT and CDR2 SNEGSKA (reference sequence). This chain's CDR3 is CSATREGRITEAFF. Here the CDR3 DNA reads TGCAGTGCTACTAGGGAGGGAAGGATCACTGAAGCTTTCTTT.

This sequence joins TRBV3-1 and TRBJ1-5; no reliable D call. Germline CDR1 and CDR2: LGHDT and YNNKEL (reference sequence). This CDR3 contains 16 residues. V dropped 1 base and J dropped 2 bases, with 12 bases sitting between them. CDR3 sequence reads: CASSQASYGGNQPQHF. The CDR3, as DNA: TGTGCCAGCAGCCAAGCCTCGTACGGAGGCAATCAGCCCCAGCATTTT.

This clonotype was counted at least ten times. At one end, the junction sequence differs from germline, possibly due to a read error. J is TRBJ1-1 and V is TRBV28, with TRBD1 as a possible D gene (5 bases). Germline-derived CDR1 and CDR2 are MDHEN and SYDVKM. There are 14 residues in the CDR3. CDR3 bases: TGTGCCAGCACTTTATCGGCAGGGCACACTGAAGCTTTCTTT. Its translation: CASTLSAGHTEAFF.

The chain recombines TRBV7-8 with TRBJ1-6; D not certain. The CDR3 length is 16 residues. V was cut by 2 bases and J by 3 bases, with 11 bases left in between. Germline assignment: CDR1 SGHVS and CDR2 FQNEAQ. As DNA, the CDR3 is TGTGCCAGCAGCTTACTGGGCAGAAGCTATAATTCACCCCTCCACTTT. Translation gives CASSLLGRSYNSPLHF.